This T cell receptor beta chain was sequenced in a study of cytomegalovirus exposure and HLA in healthy donors. CDR3 length: 18 amino acids. The V segment lost 2 bases and the J segment 0 bases; nucleotides outside the gene matches: 9. Germline V lookup: CDR1 SGHVS, CDR2 FQNEAQ. TCRdb keeps only in-frame clones here, not all; method: immunoSEQ multiplex PCR. The sample includes roughly 120,000 clones, more than 70% of them seen just once. Material for sequencing was PBMCs. This sequence originates from a man between 18 and 29 years old in good health and CMV-seronegative. V usage is TRBV7-8 and J usage is TRBJ1-1, with 10 bases aligning to TRBD1. CDR3 amino acids: CASSLPGQGRPMNTEAFF. The CDR3 DNA is TGTGCCAGCAGCTTACCGGGACAGGGGCGCCCGATGAACACTGAAGCTTTCTTT. Looking up the rest from reference TRBV7-8 and TRBJ1-1 gives the full variable domain: GAGVSQSPRYKVAKRGQDVALRCDPISGHVSLFWYQQALGQGPEFLTYFQNEAQLDKSGLPSDRFFAERPEGSVSTLKIQRTQQEDSAVYLCASSLPGQGRPMNTEAFFGQGTRLTVV.